These T cell receptor beta chains were read from a single sample in a study of cytomegalovirus exposure and HLA in healthy donors. Data came from immunoSEQ multiplex PCR; TCRdb stores just in-frame clones and leaves some out. The sample yields around 92,000 clones, around 74% seen once. The sequencing sample was made of PBMCs. The source of these receptors is a female donor in good health and CMV-seropositive. The CDR3 runs from the conserved cysteine through the conserved F or W. Each record gives: CDR3 DNA, CDR3 protein, D gene, clone size, J gene, V gene. The D gene is left open where the match is weak. Only part of the rows carry a size: once, few, many, or a class if the clone is expanded.

CDR3nt: TGTGCCATCCGAGACAGTAGTGGTGAGACCCAGTACTTC
CDR3aa: CAIRDSSGETQYF
d_gene: -
abundance: -
j_gene: TRBJ2-5
v_gene: TRBV10-3

CDR3nt: TGTGCCAGCAGCCCCCATACAGGGGGCCTCGGCTACACCTTC
CDR3aa: CASSPHTGGLGYTF
d_gene: TRBD1
abundance: -
j_gene: TRBJ1-2
v_gene: TRBV6-5

CDR3nt: TGTGCCAGCAGCGTACGGGACAGACCCTACAATGAGCAGTTCTTC
CDR3aa: CASSVRDRPYNEQFF
d_gene: TRBD1
abundance: -
j_gene: TRBJ2-1
v_gene: TRBV9

CDR3nt: TGTGCCAGCAGTTTAACTAGCGGGACTGGGGAGCTGTTTTTT
CDR3aa: CASSLTSGTGELFF
d_gene: TRBD2
abundance: once
j_gene: TRBJ2-2
v_gene: TRBV28

CDR3nt: TGCAGCGTCGTGGACAGGGGGATCGAGAACACTGAAGCTTTCTTT
CDR3aa: CSVVDRGIENTEAFF
d_gene: TRBD1
abundance: -
j_gene: TRBJ1-1
v_gene: TRBV29-1

CDR3nt: TGCAGCGTGGGACAGGGCTGGGATCAGCCCCAGCATTTT
CDR3aa: CSVGQGWDQPQHF
d_gene: TRBD1
abundance: -
j_gene: TRBJ1-5
v_gene: TRBV29-1

CDR3nt: TGTGCCAGCAGTTTGCGGACTAGTAACGAGCAGTACTTC
CDR3aa: CASSLRTSNEQYF
d_gene: TRBD2
abundance: -
j_gene: TRBJ2-7
v_gene: TRBV6-5

CDR3nt: TGCGCCAGCAGCTTGGGGGGACAGGCCTACGAGCAGTACTTC
CDR3aa: CASSLGGQAYEQYF
d_gene: TRBD1
abundance: -
j_gene: TRBJ2-7
v_gene: TRBV5-1

CDR3nt: TGTGCCAGCAGCCCGACAGGGGGTGATTCACCCCTCCACTTT
CDR3aa: CASSPTGGDSPLHF
d_gene: TRBD1
abundance: -
j_gene: TRBJ1-6
v_gene: TRBV7-3

CDR3nt: TGTGCCAGCAGTTTCGGGTCTGAAGCTTTCTTT
CDR3aa: CASSFGSEAFF
d_gene: -
abundance: -
j_gene: TRBJ1-1
v_gene: TRBV27

CDR3nt: TGTGCCAGCTTCCCCTCGGGAGGGGCGCGAGATACGCAGTATTTT
CDR3aa: CASFPSGGARDTQYF
d_gene: TRBD2
abundance: -
j_gene: TRBJ2-3
v_gene: TRBV18

CDR3nt: TGCGCCAGCAGCCCAGCCGGGACTAGCGGTTACGAGCAGTACTTC
CDR3aa: CASSPAGTSGYEQYF
d_gene: TRBD2
abundance: -
j_gene: TRBJ2-7
v_gene: TRBV5-1

CDR3nt: TGTGCCAGCACTCCGACTAGCGGGGGGACAGATACGCAGTATTTT
CDR3aa: CASTPTSGGTDTQYF
d_gene: TRBD2
abundance: -
j_gene: TRBJ2-3
v_gene: TRBV6-4

CDR3nt: TGTGCCAGTAGTATGTCTAAAAGCGGTTCACCCCTCCACTTT
CDR3aa: CASSMSKSGSPLHF
d_gene: -
abundance: -
j_gene: TRBJ1-6
v_gene: TRBV19

CDR3nt: TGTGCCAGCCGCCCGACTAGCGGGGGGGCGGATGAGCAGTTCTTC
CDR3aa: CASRPTSGGADEQFF
d_gene: TRBD2
abundance: -
j_gene: TRBJ2-1
v_gene: TRBV6-6

CDR3nt: TGTGCCAGCACCTACAGGGATTTTGACACCGGGGAGCTGTTTTTT
CDR3aa: CASTYRDFDTGELFF
d_gene: -
abundance: few
j_gene: TRBJ2-2
v_gene: TRBV6-5

CDR3nt: TGTGCCAGCAGTTTTACAGGTGGAGCTCGGGGGGAGCTGTTTTTT
CDR3aa: CASSFTGGARGELFF
d_gene: -
abundance: -
j_gene: TRBJ2-2
v_gene: TRBV9

CDR3nt: TGTGCCAGCAGCGTTACGAACACCGGGGAGCTGTTTTTT
CDR3aa: CASSVTNTGELFF
d_gene: -
abundance: -
j_gene: TRBJ2-2
v_gene: TRBV27

CDR3nt: TGTGCCAGCAGCCCCAGGGTCGGTGACTATGGCTACACCTTC
CDR3aa: CASSPRVGDYGYTF
d_gene: -
abundance: -
j_gene: TRBJ1-2
v_gene: TRBV16

CDR3nt: TGTGCCTGCGATACCCAAGAGACCCAGTACTTC
CDR3aa: CACDTQETQYF
d_gene: -
abundance: -
j_gene: TRBJ2-5
v_gene: TRBV2

CDR3nt: TGTGCCAGCAGTTACACACAGGGAGTTCGCACTGAAGCTTTCTTT
CDR3aa: CASSYTQGVRTEAFF
d_gene: -
abundance: -
j_gene: TRBJ1-1
v_gene: TRBV6-6

CDR3nt: TGCGCCAGCAGTCAATCTGAATGGTGGGAGAACCAAGAGACCCAGTACTTC
CDR3aa: CASSQSEWWENQETQYF
d_gene: -
abundance: once
j_gene: TRBJ2-5
v_gene: TRBV23-1